This T cell receptor beta chain was sequenced in a study of CD8 T cells in ankylosing spondylitis. Findings and caveats of the study: Reactive arthritis synovial fluid and blood were previously reported to contain some motif variants. Within peripheral blood, clones linked to disease were CD8+ and relatively rare. Characteristic, it appeared, of ankylosing spondylitis blood was a TCR beta motif of roughly eight highly homologous variants.

Note on this clonotype: Antigen specificity is unknown.

The CDR3 runs to 11 residues. V dropped 4 bases and J dropped 7 bases, with 7 bases sitting between them. Germline loops: CDR1 MNHEY, CDR2 SMNVEV (reference sequence). Library preparation for TCR beta used quantitative 5'-RACE with molecular barcodes. TCRdb independently ran MiXCR on the 5' RACE reads; one entry per CDR3 protein. The sample consists of about 440,000 distinct CDR3 sequences, roughly 17% of them appearing once. What was sequenced was blood, either unsorted or a sorted T cell fraction (not recorded which). The source is a male donor with ankylosing spondylitis. This chain uses TRBV27 with TRBJ2-5, with D possibly TRBD2 on 5 matching bases. CDR3 sequence reads: CASSSRGTQYF. DNA for the CDR3: TGTGCCAGCAGTTCCCGGGGGACCCAGTACTTC.